One T cell receptor beta chain is described in this entry. This entry comes from a study of blood T cell repertoires in COVID-19. On the study more broadly: Sites in the United States, Italy and Spain provided acute and convalescent COVID-19 samples. T cells, B-cell-depleted T cells, or PBMCs supplied cDNA or gDNA.

Generated by immunoSEQ multiplex PCR, the TCRdb table keeps only in-frame clones and is missing some. This sample has about 240,000 clones, with roughly four fifths found just once. The germline CDR1 and CDR2 sequences are SEHNR and FQNEAQ (reference sequence). The germline V and J ends were trimmed by 2 bases and 4 bases, with 20 bases remaining between them. The CDR3 loop spans 17 amino acids. Sample: peripheral blood. The clonotype was recovered from a woman in her seventies with acute or convalescent COVID-19. The chain recombines TRBV7-9 with TRBJ1-2; a weak D match, TRBD1 (6 bases). CDR3 amino acids: CASSLHTGNNLLYGYTF. CDR3 bases: TGTGCCAGCAGCTTACACACAGGGAACAATTTACTCTATGGCTACACCTTC. Drawing the rest from reference TRBV7-9 and TRBJ1-2, the complete variable domain is DTGVSQNPRHKITKRGQNVTFRCDPISEHNRLYWYRQTLGQGPEFLTYFQNEAQLEKSRLLSDRFSAERPKGSFSTLEIQRTEQGDSAMYLCASSLHTGNNLLYGYTFGSGTRLTVV.